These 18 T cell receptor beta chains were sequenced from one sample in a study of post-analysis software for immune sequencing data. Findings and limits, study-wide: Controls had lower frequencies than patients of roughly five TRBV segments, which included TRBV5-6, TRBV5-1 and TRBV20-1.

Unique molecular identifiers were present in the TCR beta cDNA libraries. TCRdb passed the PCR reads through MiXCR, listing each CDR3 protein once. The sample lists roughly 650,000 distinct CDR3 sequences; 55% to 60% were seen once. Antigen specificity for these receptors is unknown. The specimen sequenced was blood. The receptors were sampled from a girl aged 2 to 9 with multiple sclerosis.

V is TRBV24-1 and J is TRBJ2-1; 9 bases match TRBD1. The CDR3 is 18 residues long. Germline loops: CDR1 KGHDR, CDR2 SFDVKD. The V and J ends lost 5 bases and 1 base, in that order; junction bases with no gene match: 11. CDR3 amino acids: CATSAYRDRGASYNEQFF. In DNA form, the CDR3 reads TGTGCCACCAGTGCTTACCGAGACAGGGGGGCGTCCTACAATGAGCAGTTCTTC.

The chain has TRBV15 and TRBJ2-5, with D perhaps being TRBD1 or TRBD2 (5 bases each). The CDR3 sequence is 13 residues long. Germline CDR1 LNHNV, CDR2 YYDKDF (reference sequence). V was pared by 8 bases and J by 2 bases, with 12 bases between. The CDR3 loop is CATGPREQETQYF. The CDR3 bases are TGTGCCACCGGTCCCAGGGAGCAAGAGACCCAGTACTTC.

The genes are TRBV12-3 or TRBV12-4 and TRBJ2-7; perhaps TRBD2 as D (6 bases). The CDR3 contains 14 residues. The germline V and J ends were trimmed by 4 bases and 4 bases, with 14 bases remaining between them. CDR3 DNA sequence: TGTGCCAGCAGTTCTCCGGGGGTGACGTACGAGCAGTACTTC. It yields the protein CASSSPGVTYEQYF.

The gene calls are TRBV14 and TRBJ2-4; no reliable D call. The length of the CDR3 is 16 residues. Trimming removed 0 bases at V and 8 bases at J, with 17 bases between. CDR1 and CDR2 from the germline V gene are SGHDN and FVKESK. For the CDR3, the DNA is TGTGCCAGCAGCCAAGATAGGAAGGAATGGTGGGACATTCAGTACTTC. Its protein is CASSQDRKEWWDIQYF.

The CDR3 region is CASSRFSDPGTFSTDTQYF. The CDR3 DNA is TGTGCCAGCTCACGATTCTCGGACCCCGGGACGTTTAGCACAGATACGCAGTATTTT. The V and J genes are TRBV18 and TRBJ2-3; perhaps D is TRBD1 or TRBD2 (5 bases each). The CDR3 has 19 amino acids. Trimming stripped 4 bases from V and 0 bases from J, with 23 bases between. The germline V gene has CDR1 KGHSH and CDR2 LQKENI.

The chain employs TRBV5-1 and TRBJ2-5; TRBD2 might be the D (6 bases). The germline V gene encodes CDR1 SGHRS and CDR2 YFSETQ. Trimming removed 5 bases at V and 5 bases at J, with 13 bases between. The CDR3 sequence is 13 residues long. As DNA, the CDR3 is TGCGCCAGCAGTAGACGGGAGCGGGAGACCCAGTACTTC. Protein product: CASSRRERETQYF.

CDR3 region: CASSLAFGETQYF. The CDR3 DNA sequence: TGTGCCAGCAGCTTGGCCTTTGGAGAGACCCAGTACTTC. V gene TRBV5-5 combines with J gene TRBJ2-5; D remains unclear. Germline assignment: CDR1 SGHKS and CDR2 YYEKEE (reference sequence). This CDR3 contains 13 residues. V was clipped by 0 bases and J by 4 bases, with 7 bases between them.

DNA of the CDR3: TGTGCCAGCAGTTACCGGGCAACACCAGATACGCAGTATTTT. Its protein product is CASSYRATPDTQYF. The chain carries TRBV27 and TRBJ2-3, with no clear D. The CDR3 has 14 residues. Germline V gene sequence: CDR1 MNHEY, CDR2 SMNVEV (reference sequence). V was pared by 4 bases and J by 4 bases, with 12 bases between.

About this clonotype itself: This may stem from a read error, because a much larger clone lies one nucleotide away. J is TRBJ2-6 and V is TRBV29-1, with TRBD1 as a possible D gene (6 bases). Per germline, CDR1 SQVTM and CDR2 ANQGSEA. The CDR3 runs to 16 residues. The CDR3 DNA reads TGCAGCGTTGTGGGCAGGGGCCCCTCTGGGGCCAACGTCCGGACTTTC. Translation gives CSVVGRGPSGANVRTF.

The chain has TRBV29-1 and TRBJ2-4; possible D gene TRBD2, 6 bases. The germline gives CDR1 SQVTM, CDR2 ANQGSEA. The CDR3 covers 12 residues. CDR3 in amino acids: CSVRPGTGEQYF. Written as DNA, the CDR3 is TGCAGTGTTAGACCCGGGACGGGAGAGCAGTACTTC. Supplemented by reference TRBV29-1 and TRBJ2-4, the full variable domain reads SAVISQKPSRDICQRGTSLTIQCQVDSQVTMMFWYRQQPGQSLTLIATANQGSEATYESGFVIDKFPISRPNLTFSTLTVSNMSPEDSSIYLCSVRPGTGEQYFGAGTRLSVL.

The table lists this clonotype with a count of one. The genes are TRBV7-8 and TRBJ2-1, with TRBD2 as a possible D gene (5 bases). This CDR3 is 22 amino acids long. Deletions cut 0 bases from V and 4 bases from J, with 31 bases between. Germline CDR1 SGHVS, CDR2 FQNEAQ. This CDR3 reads CASSLAPWSGSSPLSSYNEQFF. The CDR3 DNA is TGTGCCAGCAGCTTAGCCCCATGGAGCGGAAGTAGCCCCCTTTCCTCGTACAATGAGCAGTTCTTC.

The CDR3 loop is CASSIRGRADTQYF. The CDR3 bases are TGCGCCAGCAGCATCAGGGGGCGCGCAGATACGCAGTATTTT. The rearrangement joins TRBV5-1 to TRBJ2-3, with 8 bases matching TRBD1. The CDR3 extends over 14 amino acids. Germline CDR1 is SGHRS and CDR2 is YFSETQ. J was trimmed by 4 bases and V by 4 bases; bases with no gene match: 5.

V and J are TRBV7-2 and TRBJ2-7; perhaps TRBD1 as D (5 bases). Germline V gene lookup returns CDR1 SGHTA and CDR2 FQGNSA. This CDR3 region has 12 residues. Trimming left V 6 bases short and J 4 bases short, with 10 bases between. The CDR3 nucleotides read TGTGCCAGCAGTCGTCCAGGGTACGAGCAGTACTTC. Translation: CASSRPGYEQYF.

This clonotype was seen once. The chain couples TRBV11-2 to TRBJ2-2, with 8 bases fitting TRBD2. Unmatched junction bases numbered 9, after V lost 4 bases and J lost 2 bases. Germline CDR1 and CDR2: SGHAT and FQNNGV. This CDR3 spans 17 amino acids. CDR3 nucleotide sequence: TGTGCCAGCAGCTCTGCCGGGAGGGGGTTAAACACCGGGGAGCTGTTTTTT. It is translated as CASSSAGRGLNTGELFF.

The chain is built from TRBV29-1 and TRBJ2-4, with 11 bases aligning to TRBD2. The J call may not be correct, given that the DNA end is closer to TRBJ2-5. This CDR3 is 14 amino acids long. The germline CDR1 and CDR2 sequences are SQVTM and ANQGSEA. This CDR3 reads CSVGGLAVQETQYF. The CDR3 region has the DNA TGCAGCGTCGGGGGACTAGCGGTTCAAGAGACCCAGTACTTC.

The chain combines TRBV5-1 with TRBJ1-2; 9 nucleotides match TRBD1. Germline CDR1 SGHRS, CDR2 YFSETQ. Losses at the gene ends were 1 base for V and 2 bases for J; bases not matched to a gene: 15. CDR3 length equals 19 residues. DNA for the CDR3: TGCGCCAGCAGCTTGCATACAGGGGGCGTCTCCTCTCCAAACTATGGCTACACCTTC. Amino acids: CASSLHTGGVSSPNYGYTF.

DNA for the CDR3: TGTGCCAGCAGCTTAGGGGTGGGCTCTTTCACAGATACGCAGTATTTT. It translates to CASSLGVGSFTDTQYF. The rearrangement joins TRBV7-2 to TRBJ2-3; unclear D gene. V shed 1 base and J shed 2 bases, with 13 bases lying between them. Germline lookup yields CDR1 SGHTA and CDR2 FQGNSA. The CDR3 loop spans 16 amino acids.

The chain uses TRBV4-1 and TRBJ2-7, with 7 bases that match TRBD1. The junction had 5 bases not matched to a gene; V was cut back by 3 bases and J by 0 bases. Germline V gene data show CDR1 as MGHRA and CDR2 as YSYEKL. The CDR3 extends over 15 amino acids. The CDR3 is CASSHLGGSSYEQYF. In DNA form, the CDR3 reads TGCGCCAGCAGCCACCTAGGGGGCAGCTCCTACGAGCAGTACTTC.